The 6 T cell receptor beta chains below were found in one sample sequenced in a study of T cell responses to AZD1222 COVID-19 vaccine. Only in-frame clones appear in the TCRdb table, and some are missing; sequencing was by immunoSEQ multiplex PCR. The sample lists 150,000 or so clones, roughly nine tenths seen once, with about 1.5% in the top ten. The sequencing here drew on peripheral blood, taken on day 0 of AZD1222 vaccination. The receptors here all came from an adult in good health.

The chain has TRBV7-2 and TRBJ2-7; 11 positions agree with TRBD2. The germline CDR1 and CDR2 sequences are SGHTA and FQGNSA. The J segment lost 2 bases and the V segment lost 4 bases, leaving 7 bases of the junction unmatched. The CDR3 covers 16 residues. The CDR3 DNA reads TGTGCCAGCAGCTGGACTAGCGGGCTATCACCCTACGAGCAGTACTTC. Protein sequence: CASSWTSGLSPYEQYF.

V usage is TRBV10-3 and J usage is TRBJ2-5; D is uncertain. The V end lost 8 bases, the J end lost 2 bases, and 9 bases lay between the germline ends. The germline CDR1 and CDR2 sequences are ENHRY and SYGVKD. The CDR3 runs 12 residues. CDR3 in amino acids: CAIGPNQETQYF. In nucleotides, the CDR3 is TGTGCCATCGGCCCGAATCAAGAGACCCAGTACTTC.

The CDR3 DNA reads as TGTGCCAGCAGCACTCCCGGGAACCCAGGCCCCGAGCAGTACTTC. Residues: CASSTPGNPGPEQYF. The chain has TRBV3-1 (or the pseudogene TRBV3-2) and TRBJ2-7; D possibly corresponds to TRBD2 (5 bases). V was cut by 5 bases and J by 6 bases, with 20 bases left in between. Per germline, CDR1 LGHDT and CDR2 YNNKEL (reference sequence). The CDR3 is 15 amino acids.

This clone showed up just once. This chain joins TRBV19 and TRBJ1-1; possible D gene TRBD1, 5 bases. The CDR3 sequence is 13 residues long. The germline gives CDR1 LNHDA, CDR2 SQIVND (reference sequence). Between the trimmed V and J ends, which lost 6 bases and 2 bases, there was a span of 10 bases. Written as DNA, the CDR3 is TGTGCCAGTAGAGTCAGGGTCAACACTGAAGCTTTCTTT. Translating gives CASRVRVNTEAFF. Looking up the rest from reference TRBV19 and TRBJ1-1 gives the full variable domain: DGGITQSPKYLFRKEGQNVTLSCEQNLNHDAMYWYRQDPGQGLRLIYYSQIVNDFQKGDIAEGYSVSREKKESFPLTVTSAQKNPTAFYLCASRVRVNTEAFFGQGTRLTVV.

This chain links TRBV10-3 with TRBJ2-1; 8 bases align to TRBD2. Per germline, CDR1 ENHRY and CDR2 SYGVKD. After removal of 4 bases from V and 0 bases from J, the junction contained 8 bases not matched to a gene. This CDR3 has 17 residues. CDR3: CAISVPASGSSYNEQFF. Here the CDR3 DNA reads TGTGCCATCAGTGTGCCCGCAAGCGGGAGCTCCTACAATGAGCAGTTCTTC.

This clone was found a few times. CDR3 region: CASSLDEFNYGYTF. CDR3 nucleotides: TGCGCCAGCAGCTTGGACGAATTTAACTATGGCTACACCTTC. The chain has TRBV5-1 and TRBJ1-2; no firm D call. The CDR3 loop spans 14 amino acids. The germline V gene has CDR1 SGHRS and CDR2 YFSETQ. V was trimmed by 0 bases and J by 1 base, leaving 7 bases between them.